This T cell receptor beta chain was recovered during a study of early T cells in non-severe SARS-CoV-2 infection. This clonotype was counted only a few times. Unique molecular identifier tags were affixed to discrete cDNA molecules. In TCRdb, the 5' RACE reads were re-called with MiXCR into one record per CDR3 protein. The repertoire has 11,000 or so distinct CDR3 sequences, around 4.8% of them found once; the top ten carry approximately 9.8%. The CDR3 length is 18 residues. The V gene lost 5 bases and the J gene lost 2 bases, with 19 bases spanning the gap. The germline CDR1 and CDR2 sequences are SEHNR and FQNEAQ (reference sequence).

This chain joins TRBV7-9 and TRBJ2-6; D may be TRBD1 or TRBD2 (6 bases each). The receptor's source is an adult who was a healthcare worker with PCR-confirmed SARS-CoV-2 infection or an uninfected control (not recorded which). Sequences were obtained from whole blood. CDR3 residues: CASSLWGASPAGANVLTF. The CDR3 coding sequence is TGTGCCAGCAGCCTCTGGGGGGCGAGTCCCGCTGGGGCCAACGTCCTGACTTTC.